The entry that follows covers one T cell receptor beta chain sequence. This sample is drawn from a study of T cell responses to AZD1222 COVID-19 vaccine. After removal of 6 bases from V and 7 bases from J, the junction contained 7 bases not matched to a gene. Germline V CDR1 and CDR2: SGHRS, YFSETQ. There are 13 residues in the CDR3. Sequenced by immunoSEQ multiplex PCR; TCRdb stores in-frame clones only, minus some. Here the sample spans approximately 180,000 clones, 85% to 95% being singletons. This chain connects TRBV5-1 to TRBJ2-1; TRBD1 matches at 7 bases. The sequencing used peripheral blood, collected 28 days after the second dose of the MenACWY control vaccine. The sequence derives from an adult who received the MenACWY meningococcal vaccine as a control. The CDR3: CASTETGWNEQFF. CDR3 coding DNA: TGCGCCAGCACCGAGACAGGGTGGAATGAGCAGTTCTTC.